This TCR beta chain derives from a study of control samples from healthy donors and cancer patients. The CDR3 length is 14 residues. The V end lost 1 base, the J end lost 7 bases, and 11 bases lay between the germline ends. Germline CDR1 SEHNR, CDR2 FQNEAQ (reference sequence). Profiling relied on immunoSEQ multiplex PCR, and the TCRdb table lists in-frame clones only, not all of them. The sample has about 130,000 clones; around 90% are singletons. The TCR comes from a man aged 35-49 years in good health. The V call is TRBV7-9, the J call TRBJ1-5; D possibly corresponds to TRBD1 (6 bases). The sample taken for sequencing was blood. DNA for the CDR3: TGTGCCAGCAGCTTAGGGGGGGGGCCCCAGCCCCAGCATTTT. Residues: CASSLGGGPQPQHF.